This T cell receptor beta chain was found in a study of T cell responses to AZD1222 COVID-19 vaccine (dated by TCRdb to about 2021). Regarding the complete study: AZD1222 recipients given second doses at about 4 weeks or at about 12 weeks were pooled, since spike-specific TCR depth and breadth were not found to differ between the two schedules. TCR sequencing covered over 230 trial participants: about 210 given two doses of AZD1222 and about 26 given two doses of MenACWY control vaccine. Trial participants were enrolled by age into 18-55, 56-69 and 70-plus year subgroups, with around 140, 26 and 57 TCR-sequenced participants respectively. Study-wide conclusions, independent of this receptor: Reportedly, close to half of the unique spike-specific TCRs recognized epitopes lying outside the regions that are mutated in the B.1.351 and B.1.1.7 variants. In the small 56-69-year group, the increase in depth fell short of significance, most likely because of low power. The vaccine-associated CD4 TCRs covered the entire spike protein, and the dominant responses fell in regions 160-218 and 743-854. A significant rise in spike-specific TCR breadth and depth was observed after two AZD1222 doses relative to day 0 and relative to MenACWY recipients. Because no day 14 peak-response samples were available, the repertoires could be characterized only after the peak T cell response. Conclusions about previously exposed vaccinees are limited because only a handful of AZD1222 recipients were SARS-CoV-2 seropositive at baseline. Most participants were white British and females outnumbered males, and the authors suggested that clonal diversity may have been underestimated.

This clone was seen a single time. Its antigen remains unidentified. Qualities for individual bases were not recorded, and no much larger clone is one base off. The CDR3 regions of human TCRbeta chains were subjected to immunosequencing. Processing in the source paper ran as follows. TCRs in the repertoires were matched against a reference library of SARS-CoV-2-specific TCRs that had been generated with the MIRA antigen-specificity platform. Breadth was defined as the fraction of unique TCRs that were SARS-CoV-2-associated. Depth was defined as the fraction of total T cells that were SARS-CoV-2-associated. Using the MIRA data, each spike-specific TCR was assigned both to the spike region to which the TCR was reactive and to a CD4 or CD8 class. Log10-transformed breadth and depth values were compared by one-way ANOVA with Sidak's multiple comparisons tests. Held by TCRdb, this immuneACCESS table contains in-frame sequences only and omits some clones. Under half of the omission traces to an unresolved V gene where checked; the cause of the rest is unknown. D and trimming were read from the DNA, whereas the V and J calls and clone size are those reported in that table. The sample contains 100,000 to 150,000 clones, around 87% of them found a single time. Roughly a tenth of the sample is held by the ten biggest clonotypes.

What the time point label conveys for this sample: baseline before first vaccination. The vaccinee samples were drawn from two UK trials, COV001 and COV002, one of which was a single-blind randomized controlled phase 2/3 trial testing AZD1222 (ChAdOx1 nCoV-19) in healthy adults. For TCRbeta chain sequencing, PBMC samples from trial participants were taken at day 0 and at day 28 after the second dose. Inclusive of the bounding cysteine and phenylalanine, the CDR3 is 11 residues long. The kept DNA is CDR3 alone, 33 bases in frame from the first base. V is cut by 2 bases and J by 5 bases, and the space between the germline ends is 3 bases.

The chain is made from TRBV12-3 or TRBV12-4 and TRBJ1-1, with the identity of the D gene unclear. This specimen was peripheral blood, taken on day 0 of AZD1222 vaccination. The sequence was collected from an adult in good health. The bases read TGTGCCAGCAGTTTAATAACTGAAGCTTTCTTT. This codes for CASSLITEAFF.